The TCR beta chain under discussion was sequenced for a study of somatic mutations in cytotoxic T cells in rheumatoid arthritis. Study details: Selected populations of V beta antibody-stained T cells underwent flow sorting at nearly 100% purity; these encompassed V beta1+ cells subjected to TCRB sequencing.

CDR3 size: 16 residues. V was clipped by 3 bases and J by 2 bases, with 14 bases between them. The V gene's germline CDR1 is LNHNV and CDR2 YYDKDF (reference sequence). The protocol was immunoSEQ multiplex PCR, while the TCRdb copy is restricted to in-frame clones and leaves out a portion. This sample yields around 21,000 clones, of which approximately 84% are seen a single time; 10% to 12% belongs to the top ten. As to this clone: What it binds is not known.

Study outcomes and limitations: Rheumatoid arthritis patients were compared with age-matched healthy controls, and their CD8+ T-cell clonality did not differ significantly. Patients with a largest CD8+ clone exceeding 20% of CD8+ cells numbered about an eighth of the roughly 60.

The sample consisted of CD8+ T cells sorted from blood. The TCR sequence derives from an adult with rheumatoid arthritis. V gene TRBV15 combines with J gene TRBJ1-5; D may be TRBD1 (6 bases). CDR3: CATSSRYRAGNQPQHF. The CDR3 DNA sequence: TGTGCCACCAGCAGTCGTTACAGGGCTGGCAATCAGCCCCAGCATTTT.